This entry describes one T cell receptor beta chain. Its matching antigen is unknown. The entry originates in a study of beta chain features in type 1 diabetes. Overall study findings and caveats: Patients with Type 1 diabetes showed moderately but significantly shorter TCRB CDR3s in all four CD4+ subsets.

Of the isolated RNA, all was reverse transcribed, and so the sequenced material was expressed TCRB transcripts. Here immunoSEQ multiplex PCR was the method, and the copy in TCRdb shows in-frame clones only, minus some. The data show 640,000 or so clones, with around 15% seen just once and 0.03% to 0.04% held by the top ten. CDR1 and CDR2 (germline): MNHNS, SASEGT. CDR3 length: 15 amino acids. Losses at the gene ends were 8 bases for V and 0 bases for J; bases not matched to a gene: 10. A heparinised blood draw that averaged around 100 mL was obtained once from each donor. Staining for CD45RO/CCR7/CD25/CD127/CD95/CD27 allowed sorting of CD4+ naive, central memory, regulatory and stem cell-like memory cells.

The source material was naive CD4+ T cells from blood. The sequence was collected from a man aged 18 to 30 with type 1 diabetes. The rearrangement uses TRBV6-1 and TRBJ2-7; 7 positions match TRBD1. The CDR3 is CASRLGTAFSYEQYF. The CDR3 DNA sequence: TGTGCCAGCCGCCTCGGGACAGCTTTCTCCTACGAGCAGTACTTC.